This T cell receptor beta chain was obtained from a study of T cells in Graves' hyperthyroidism and ophthalmopathy. Template material for amplifying TCR beta CDR3 regions consisted of RNA transcripts. HTBI primers drove first-round RT-PCR of the TCR CDR3. TCRdb itself ran the multiplex PCR reads through MiXCR, one entry per CDR3 protein. Here the sample spans over 700,000 distinct CDR3 sequences, over 35% being singletons. About this clonotype: Its antigen is unknown.

CDR1 is SGHTA and CDR2 is FQGNSA in the germline V gene. The V and J ends lost 5 bases and 2 bases, in that order; junction bases with no gene match: 5. This CDR3 region has 14 residues. Regarding the study as a whole: Classification by a 13 V-J model distinguished ophthalmopathy from stable hyperthyroidism.

The V and J genes are TRBV7-2 and TRBJ2-7, with 8 bases aligning to TRBD2. The sequence was collected from a man aged 18-30 years with Graves' hyperthyroidism. The sequencing sample was made of blood. In DNA, the CDR3 is TGTGCCAGCAGCCCCATAGCGGGGACCTACGAGCAGTACTTC. As protein: CASSPIAGTYEQYF.